The 3 T cell receptor beta chains reported below all come from one sample, sequenced in a study of T cell repertoires in cytomegalovirus infection. What these receptors recognize is not known. MiXCR, run by TCRdb on the reads, gives a single entry per CDR3 protein. The data contain some 940,000 distinct CDR3 sequences, roughly 30% of them seen just once; the ten biggest clones take up over 13%. The sequencing used cultured CD8+ T cells from PBMCs, collected from culture after CMV antigen stimulation. The source is a human donor in good health (CMV status not recorded). Some clones in this sample may be carry-over from other donors' samples.

The chain uses TRBV15 and TRBJ2-1, with 9 bases fitting TRBD1. CDR1 is LNHNV, CDR2 YYDKDF, per germline (reference sequence). Trimming cost V 7 bases and J 6 bases; bases outside gene matches: 13. The length of the CDR3 is 16 residues. The CDR3 is CATNMLTGGYPNEQFF. The CDR3 DNA follows: TGTGCCACCAACATGCTCACAGGGGGCTACCCCAATGAGCAGTTCTTC.

This rearrangement joins TRBV27 to TRBJ2-1, with TRBD1 identical over 9 bases. Germline V gene sequence: CDR1 MNHEY, CDR2 SMNVEV (reference sequence). J lost 6 bases, V lost 5 bases, and 8 bases had no gene match. The CDR3 covers 15 residues. CDR3 DNA sequence: TGTGCCAGCAGTCCCCTAGGGACAGGGAGCAATGAGCAGTTCTTC. It codes for CASSPLGTGSNEQFF.

In its sample, this clonotype was seen a few times. V is TRBV12-3 or TRBV12-4 and J is TRBJ1-6, with D hard to call. V shed 6 bases and J shed 8 bases, with 11 bases lying between them. CDR3 size: 13 residues. The chain's CDR3 is CASSQMSYSPLHF. Written as DNA, the CDR3 is TGTGCCAGCAGCCAAATGAGCTATTCACCCCTCCACTTT.